One T cell receptor beta chain is described in this entry. Its target is unknown. The CDR3 is made up of 19 amino acids. V shed 5 bases and J shed 0 bases, with 23 bases lying between them. Germline CDR1 MNHEY, CDR2 SVGAGI. The second PCR ran roughly 6 to 12 cycles with a sample-barcoded 5' primer and J-beta primers. One entry per CDR3 protein, called by TCRdb with MiXCR from the 5' RACE reads. This sample carries some 860,000 distinct CDR3 sequences, approximately 53% of them seen once, and the ten largest clones take under 30%. This sample is part of a study of blood T cells in healthy people across ages. Study outcomes and limitations: Greater diversity and more naive CD4+ cells were seen in long-lived donors than in aged donors.

This TCR derives from a man aged 40-55 years in good health. The specimen was blood. The V and J genes are TRBV6-5 and TRBJ1-5, with TRBD1 as a possible D gene (6 bases). The CDR3 DNA reads TGTGCCAGCAGTAACCTGGTGGGACACGGAAAGAATAGCAATCAGCCCCAGCATTTT. The encoded protein is CASSNLVGHGKNSNQPQHF.